This T cell receptor (beta chain) stems from a study of blood T cell repertoires in COVID-19 (dated by TCRdb to 2018 to 2021). The study in broad terms: Collaborator samples came from the United States, Italy and Spain and covered acute and convalescent phases of COVID-19. HLA class I and class II types, where available, came from metadata supplied by the sample provider rather than from assay-based typing. The repertoires were released in a freely available public database meant as a resource for research on the immune response to SARS-CoV-2. Subjects who had been exposed to COVID-19, were actively infected with it, or had recovered from it provided the deeply sampled blood TCRbeta repertoires that made up the dataset. Samples came from the ongoing ImmuneRACE study (first 160 participants) plus 1,254 subjects from 6 global collaborators. The material from the prospective study consisted of cDNA or gDNA derived from T cells, B-cell-depleted T cells, or PBMCs. Sample metadata almost always included a de-identified subject ID, COVID-19 status, age in years and sex.

Study-wide findings and limitations: Clinical and demographic metadata were provided uncurated, with the amount varying by source and participant.

Collaborating institutions collected whole blood in K2EDTA tubes following their own protocols. For TCRbeta analysis, collaborators shipped samples in one of three forms: frozen whole blood, isolated PBMCs, or DNA extracted from either of those sample types. TCRbeta CDR3 regions were amplified from genomic DNA using the immunoSEQ Assay, a bias-controlled multiplex PCR. On the study's bioinformatics: The number of nucleated cells in each sample was estimated from the amplification of reference gene primers within the assay. Sequence reads were collapsed and filtered to measure the absolute abundance of every unique TCRbeta CDR3 rearrangement. For each sample, productive Simpson clonality was calculated as the square root of Simpson's diversity index across productive rearrangements. TCRdb holds this immuneACCESS table with in-frame rearrangements only. Some clones are missing; in checked studies, unresolved V genes explain under half, and the rest has no known cause. V and J calls plus clone size are reproduced from that table; the DNA served to infer D and trimming. The sample has fewer than 250,000 clones on record, about 86% of them singletons. 2.9% of the sample is taken by the ten largest.

The junction shows trimming of 1 base on V and 0 bases on J, and the gene matches do not reach 1 base of it. Including cysteine and phenylalanine, the CDR3 has 15 amino acids. The kept DNA is CDR3 alone, 45 bases in frame from the first base. CDR1 and CDR2 were assigned from the germline V gene as SGHRS and YFSETQ. About this clone: Its target antigen remains unknown. No clone much larger than this one lies a single base away; base qualities are absent.

Sequenced input: peripheral blood. The sequence came from a man in his fifties with active or convalescent COVID-19. Here the chain combines TRBV5-1 and TRBJ1-3, with TRBD1 matching 7 junction bases. In nucleotides, the sequence is TGCGCCAGCAGCTTGTCAGGGGGCTCTGGAAACACCATATATTTT. The translation is CASSLSGGSGNTIYF.